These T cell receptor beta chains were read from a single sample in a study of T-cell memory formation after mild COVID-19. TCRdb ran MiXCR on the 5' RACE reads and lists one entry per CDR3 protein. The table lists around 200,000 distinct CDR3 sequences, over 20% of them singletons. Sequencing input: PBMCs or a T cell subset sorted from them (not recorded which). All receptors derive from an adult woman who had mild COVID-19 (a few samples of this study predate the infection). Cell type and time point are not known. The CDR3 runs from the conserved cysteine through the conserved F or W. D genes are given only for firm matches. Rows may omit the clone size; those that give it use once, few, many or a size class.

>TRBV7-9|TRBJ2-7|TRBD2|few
CASSSTSGEYPYEQYF
TGTGCCAGCAGCTCCACTAGCGGGGAATACCCCTACGAGCAGTACTTC
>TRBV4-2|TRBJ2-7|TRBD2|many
CASSQDLGFARLADSYEQYF
TGTGCCAGCAGCCAAGACCTCGGCTTCGCAAGACTAGCGGACTCCTACGAGCAGTACTTC
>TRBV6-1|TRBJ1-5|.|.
CASWGPYNQPQHF
TGTGCCAGTTGGGGACCGTACAATCAGCCCCAGCATTTT
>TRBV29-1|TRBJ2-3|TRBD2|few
CSVVGWVTPPASGSPDTQYF
TGCAGCGTTGTCGGATGGGTGACGCCCCCGGCTAGCGGGAGTCCAGATACGCAGTATTTT
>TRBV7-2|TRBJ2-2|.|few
CASSPIQWDTGELFF
TGTGCCAGCAGCCCTATCCAATGGGACACCGGGGAGCTGTTTTTT
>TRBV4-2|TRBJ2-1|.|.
CASSSSVSEQFF
TGTGCCAGCAGTTCTAGCGTGAGTGAGCAGTTCTTC
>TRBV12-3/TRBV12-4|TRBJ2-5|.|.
CASSFRDGETQYF
TGTGCCAGCAGTTTTCGGGACGGAGAGACCCAGTACTTC
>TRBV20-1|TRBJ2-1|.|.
CSAAEYHEQFF
TGCAGTGCCGCGGAGTATCATGAGCAGTTCTTC
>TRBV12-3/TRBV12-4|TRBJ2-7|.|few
CASSSVGARIYEQYF
TGTGCCAGCAGTAGCGTGGGAGCGCGTATCTACGAGCAGTACTTC
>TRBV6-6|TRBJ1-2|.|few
CASSQGGKAAYGYTF
TGTGCCAGCAGCCAAGGGGGGAAAGCTGCCTATGGCTACACCTTC
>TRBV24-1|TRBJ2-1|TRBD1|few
CATSDLEDLGGQGNRNEQFF
TGTGCCACCAGTGACCTTGAGGACCTGGGGGGACAGGGGAATAGGAATGAGCAGTTCTTC
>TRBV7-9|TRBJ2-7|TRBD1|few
CASSLLGQGNSYEQYF
TGTGCCAGCAGCTTATTGGGACAGGGGAACTCCTACGAGCAGTACTTC
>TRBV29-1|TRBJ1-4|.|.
CSVNQAGFGATNEKLFF
TGCAGCGTCAACCAAGCAGGGTTTGGGGCAACTAATGAAAAACTGTTTTTT
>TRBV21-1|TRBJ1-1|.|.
CASSKGRWDTEAFF
TGTGCCAGCAGCAAAGGCAGGTGGGACACTGAAGCTTTCTTT
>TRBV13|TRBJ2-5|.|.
CASSPKGETQYF
TGTGCCAGCAGCCCCAAGGGGGAGACCCAGTACTTC
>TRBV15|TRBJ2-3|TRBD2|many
CATSRTRLAGGPDTQYF
TGTGCCACCAGCAGAACGAGACTAGCGGGGGGGCCTGATACGCAGTATTTT
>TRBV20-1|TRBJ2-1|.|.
CSADQPHPERTYNEQFF
TGCAGTGCCGACCAGCCCCATCCGGAAAGGACCTACAATGAGCAGTTCTTC
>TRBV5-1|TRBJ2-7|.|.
CASSLAPTGSYEQYF
TGCGCCAGCAGCTTGGCCCCCACAGGCTCCTACGAGCAGTACTTC
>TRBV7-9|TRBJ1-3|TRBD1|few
CASSRTGDSGNTIYF
TGTGCCAGCAGCCGTACAGGGGATAGTGGAAACACCATATATTTT
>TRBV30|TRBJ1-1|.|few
CAWREAGNTEAFF
TGTGCCTGGAGAGAGGCCGGGAACACTGAAGCTTTCTTT
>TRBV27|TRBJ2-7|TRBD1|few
CASSFIQGNAAYEQYF
TGTGCCAGCAGTTTCATACAGGGGAATGCGGCCTACGAGCAGTACTTC
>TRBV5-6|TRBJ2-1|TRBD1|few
CASSLGQGAEQFF
TGTGCCAGCAGCTTGGGTCAGGGGGCTGAGCAGTTCTTC
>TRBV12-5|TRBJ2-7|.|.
CASGPGTGYEQYF
TGTGCTAGTGGTCCCGGGACGGGCTACGAGCAGTACTTC
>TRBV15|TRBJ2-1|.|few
CATSSYNEQFF
TGTGCCACCAGCAGCTACAATGAGCAGTTCTTC
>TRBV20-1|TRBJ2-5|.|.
CSARDRDRRKTQYF
TGCAGTGCTAGAGATCGAGACAGGCGGAAGACCCAGTACTTC
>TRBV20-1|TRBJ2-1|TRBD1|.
CSARDLQGVASYNEQFF
TGCAGTGCTAGAGATTTGCAGGGGGTAGCGTCCTACAATGAGCAGTTCTTC
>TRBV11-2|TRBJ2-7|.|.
CASSFGTYDYEQYF
TGTGCCAGCAGCTTCGGGACGTACGACTACGAGCAGTACTTC
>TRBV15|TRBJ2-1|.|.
CATSAVQGRQFF
TGTGCCACCAGCGCCGTACAGGGACGGCAGTTCTTC
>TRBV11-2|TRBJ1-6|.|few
CASSLDGGPGNSPLHF
TGTGCCAGCAGCTTAGATGGGGGGCCGGGGAATTCACCCCTCCACTTT
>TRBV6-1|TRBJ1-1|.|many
CASLQGGNTEAFF
TGTGCCAGCCTACAGGGAGGAAACACTGAAGCTTTCTTT
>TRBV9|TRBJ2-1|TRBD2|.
CASSEIAGALNEQFF
TGTGCCAGCAGCGAGATAGCGGGGGCCCTCAATGAGCAGTTCTTC
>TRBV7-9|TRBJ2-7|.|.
CASSLVGRVYEQYF
TGTGCCAGCAGCTTAGTGGGCAGGGTGTACGAGCAGTACTTC
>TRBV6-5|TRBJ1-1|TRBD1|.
CASSDPGQGLLEAFF
TGTGCCAGCAGTGATCCGGGACAGGGGCTTCTTGAAGCTTTCTTT